The source of this TCR beta chain is a study of CD8 T cells in ankylosing spondylitis (TCRdb year 2017). About the full investigation: To find TCR variants linked to disease, the study profiled T cell receptor beta repertoires in ankylosing spondylitis patients and healthy donors. The full study cohort comprised 20 to 30 ankylosing spondylitis patients and roughly 100 healthy donors. Samples of peripheral blood were taken, and for ankylosing spondylitis patients, synovial fluid was collected as well. Findings and caveats that apply to the study as a whole: Some motif variants were previously reported in synovial fluid and blood of reactive arthritis patients, suggesting common disease-initiation mechanisms. The disease-linked clones showed a CD8+ phenotype and occurred at relatively low frequencies in peripheral blood. Blood from ankylosing spondylitis patients appeared to be characterized by a TCR beta motif made up of several highly homologous amino acid variants. The disease-linked clones were reported as significantly enriched in matched synovial fluid samples from ankylosing spondylitis patients.

The instrument given in TCRdb is Illumina HiSeq 2500. Quantitative 5'-RACE with molecular barcodes was the method used to prepare the TCR beta libraries. Under the source paper's analysis protocol: To identify disease-linked TCR variants, a new computational method was used, one built on a probabilistic model of VDJ rearrangement. TCRdb's own reprocessing of the public reads used fastp at Q25 and MiXCR and kept productive beta chains. Each entry merges the rows of one CDR3 protein and shows their most common DNA and genes. TCRdb, rather than the study authors, made the V and J calls. This sample is represented by around 140,000 distinct CDR3 sequences; about a sixth of them were singletons. About 33% of the sample is held by the ten biggest clonotypes. As concerns this clonotype: The specificity of this receptor is unknown. No much larger clone is present one base from it, and per-base qualities are unavailable.

The sequence came from a male donor with ankylosing spondylitis. Sequences were obtained from blood, either unsorted or a sorted T cell fraction (not recorded which).

This receptor has the CDR3 CASSLSRDRGPRETQYF. The DNA sequence reads TGTGCCAGCAGTTTATCTCGAGACAGGGGGCCCCGAGAGACCCAGTACTTC. The V and J genes are TRBV27 and TRBJ2-5, and TRBD1 matches 10 of the central bases. The CDR3 has 17 amino acids, counting the end cysteine and phenylalanine. Only the CDR3 DNA stays, 51 bases, in frame from base 1. V and J are trimmed by 0 bases and 4 bases, and the gene matches miss 8 bases of the junction. Sequences MNHEY (CDR1) and SMNVEV (CDR2) are obtained from the germline V gene (reference sequence).